This T cell receptor (beta chain) came from a study of beta chain features in type 1 diabetes. Looking at the study overall: Investigators examined more than 90 million sorted cells across all samples.

This clone turned up a few times. The antigen is undetermined. Whole-study findings and limits: Shorter templates might be favored by PCR, equally in patients and controls. Any HLA type influence on TCRB rearrangement was left unresolved here.

Without exception, sorted populations had purity beyond 95%. V was cut by 7 bases and J by 5 bases, with 11 bases left in between. Germline-derived CDR1 and CDR2 are MDHEN and SYDVKM. CDR3 length equals 13 residues. cDNA synthesis used the whole RNA isolate, giving expressed TCRB sequences. Sequenced by immunoSEQ multiplex PCR; TCRdb stores in-frame clones only, minus some. The data show about 360,000 clones, around 12% seen once. Sequenced material: naive CD4+ T cells from blood. V and J are TRBV28 and TRBJ1-4; a weak D match, TRBD1 (5 bases). This sequence was found in a young man in good health. The CDR3 region has the DNA TGTGCCAGCACGGCCGGGGGGAATGAAAAACTGTTTTTT. Protein: CASTAGGNEKLFF.